This T cell receptor (beta chain) stems from a study of cytomegalovirus exposure and HLA in healthy donors. General observations from the study: There were 150 to 200 TCR beta chains listed as cytomegalovirus-associated. CMV serostatus was the sole immune exposure information available. Specificity for CMV antigens was confirmed in vitro for three of the CMV-associated chains.

PCR amplification relied on 60 Vbeta primers (plus 13 Jbeta primers). The repertoire was sequenced with immunoSEQ multiplex PCR; TCRdb's copy has only in-frame clones and lacks some. Of 150,000 to 200,000 clones listed, around four fifths are singletons. The J segment lost 6 bases and the V segment lost 0 bases, leaving 6 bases of the junction unmatched. Germline CDR1 is SGHVS and CDR2 is FQNEAQ. There are 15 residues in the CDR3. In regard to this clone: Antigen unknown.

Specimen: PBMCs. This TCR was recovered from a man aged 18 to 30 in good health and CMV-seropositive. The chain combines TRBV7-8 with TRBJ2-7, with 9 positions matching TRBD1. The CDR3 DNA reads TGTGCCAGCAGCTTAGCGCCGGGACAGGGTTCCGAGCAGTACTTC. Amino acids: CASSLAPGQGSEQYF.